A single sample gave rise to the 6 T cell receptor beta chains below, sequenced in a study of PD-L1 blockade in urothelial cancer. Generated by immunoSEQ multiplex PCR, the TCRdb table keeps only in-frame clones and is missing some. The sample consists of about 36,000 clones, about a third of them appearing once. Sequenced material: tumor tissue, taken before atezolizumab (anti-PD-L1) treatment. These receptors were taken from a man between 60 and 75 years old with urothelial cancer.

The chain recombines TRBV5-1 with TRBJ2-3; possibly TRBD1 for D (5 bases). This CDR3 has 14 residues. Germline CDR1 and CDR2: SGHRS and YFSETQ. V lost 4 bases, J lost 2 bases, and 11 bases lay in between. CDR3 amino acids: CASSPDSFTDTQYF. DNA of the CDR3: TGCGCCAGCAGCCCTGACAGTTTCACAGATACGCAGTATTTT.

Turning to this clone: Relative to the germline gene, one junction end is altered; a read error may explain this. The genes are TRBV6-8 and TRBJ2-1, with 7 nucleotides matching TRBD1. The CDR3 is made up of 17 amino acids. Germline values: CDR1 MNHGY, CDR2 SAAAGT. DNA for the CDR3: TGTGCCATCAGTCCGTACGTAGGACAGGAACGCCTCAATGAGCAGTTCTTC. This translates into CAISPYVGQERLNEQFF.

This clone was detected only a few times. The chain couples TRBV6-8 to TRBJ1-2, with D possibly TRBD1 on 6 matching bases. CDR3 length equals 13 residues. V lost 2 bases and J 7 bases, leaving 11 bases between the germline ends. Germline assignment: CDR1 MNHGY and CDR2 SAAAGT. The CDR3 DNA reads as TGTGCCAGCAGTTACCCCGACAGGATTGGCTACACCTTC. This encodes CASSYPDRIGYTF.

J is TRBJ1-2 and V is TRBV19; 12 bases are a match to TRBD1. Germline values: CDR1 LNHDA, CDR2 SQIVND (reference sequence). The CDR3 spans 15 residues. V was clipped by 8 bases and J by 7 bases; unmatched bases: 11. DNA for the CDR3: TGTGCCAGTTACCTGGGACAGGGGGCAATCTCTGGCTACACCTTC. It is translated as CASYLGQGAISGYTF.

The V gene is TRBV19, the J gene TRBJ1-2, with D uncertain. Germline assignment: CDR1 LNHDA and CDR2 SQIVND (reference sequence). V lost 0 bases and J lost 7, with 12 bases in between. The CDR3 is made up of 14 amino acids. The CDR3 spells CASSIDGESGGYTF. DNA for the CDR3: TGTGCCAGTAGTATAGACGGGGAGAGCGGTGGCTACACCTTC.

The V and J genes are TRBV5-1 and TRBJ1-1, with unresolved D. The V gene's germline CDR1 is SGHRS and CDR2 YFSETQ. The CDR3 runs 14 residues. V lost 2 bases and J 0 bases, leaving 8 bases between the germline ends. CDR3 sequence: CASSLSGLNTEAFF. The DNA for the CDR3 is TGCGCCAGCAGCTTATCGGGGTTGAACACTGAAGCTTTCTTT.